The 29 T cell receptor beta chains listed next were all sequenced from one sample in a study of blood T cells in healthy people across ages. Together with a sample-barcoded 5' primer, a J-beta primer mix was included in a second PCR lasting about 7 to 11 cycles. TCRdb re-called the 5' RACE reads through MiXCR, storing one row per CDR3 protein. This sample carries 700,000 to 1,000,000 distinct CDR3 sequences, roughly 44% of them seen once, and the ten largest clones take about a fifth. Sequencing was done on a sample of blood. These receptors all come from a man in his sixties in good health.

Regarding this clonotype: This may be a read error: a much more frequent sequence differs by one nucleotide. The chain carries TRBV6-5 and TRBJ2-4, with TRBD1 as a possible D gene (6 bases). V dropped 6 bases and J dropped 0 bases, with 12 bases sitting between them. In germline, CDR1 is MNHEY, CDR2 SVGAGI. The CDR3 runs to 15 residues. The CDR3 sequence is CASSDAGVAKNIQYF. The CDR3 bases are TGTGCCAGCAGCGACGCAGGGGTAGCCAAAAACATTCAGTACTTC.

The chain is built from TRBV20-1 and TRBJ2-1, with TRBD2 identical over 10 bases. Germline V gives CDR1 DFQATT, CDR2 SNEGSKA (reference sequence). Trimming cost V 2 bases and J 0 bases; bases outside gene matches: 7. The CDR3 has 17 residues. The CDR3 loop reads CSARWLAGASSYNEQFF. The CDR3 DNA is TGCAGTGCTAGATGGCTAGCGGGGGCTAGCTCCTACAATGAGCAGTTCTTC.

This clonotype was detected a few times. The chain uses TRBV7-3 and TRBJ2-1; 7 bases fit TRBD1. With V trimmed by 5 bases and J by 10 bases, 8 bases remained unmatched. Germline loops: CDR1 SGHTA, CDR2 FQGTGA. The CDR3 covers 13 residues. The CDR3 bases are TGTGCCAGCAGCAAACAGGGGTCCAGGGAGCAGTTCTTC. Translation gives CASSKQGSREQFF.

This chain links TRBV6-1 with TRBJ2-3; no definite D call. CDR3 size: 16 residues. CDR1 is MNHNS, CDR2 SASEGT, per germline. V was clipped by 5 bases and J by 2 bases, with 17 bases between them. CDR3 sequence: CASSQTGFSNTDTQYF. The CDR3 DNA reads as TGTGCCAGCAGTCAAACGGGTTTCTCTAACACAGATACGCAGTATTTT.

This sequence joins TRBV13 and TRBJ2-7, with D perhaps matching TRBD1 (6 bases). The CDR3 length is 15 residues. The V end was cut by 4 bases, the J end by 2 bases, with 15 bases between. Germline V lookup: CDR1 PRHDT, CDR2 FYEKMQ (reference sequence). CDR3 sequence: CASSSTGKQTYEQYF. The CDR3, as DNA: TGTGCCAGCAGCTCAACAGGGAAACAGACCTACGAGCAGTACTTC.

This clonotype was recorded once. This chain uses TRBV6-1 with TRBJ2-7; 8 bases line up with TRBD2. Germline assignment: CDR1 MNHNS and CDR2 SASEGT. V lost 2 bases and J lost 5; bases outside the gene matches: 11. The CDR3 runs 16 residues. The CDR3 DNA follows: TGTGCCAGCAGTGAAAACCCGACGATAGCGGGACACGAGCAGTACTTC. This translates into CASSENPTIAGHEQYF.

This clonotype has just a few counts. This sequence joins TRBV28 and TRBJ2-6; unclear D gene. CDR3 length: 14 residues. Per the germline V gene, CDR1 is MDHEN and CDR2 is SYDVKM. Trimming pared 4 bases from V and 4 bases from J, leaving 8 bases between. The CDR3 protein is CASSSPLGANVLTF. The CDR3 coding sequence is TGTGCCAGCAGTTCCCCATTGGGGGCCAACGTCCTGACTTTC.

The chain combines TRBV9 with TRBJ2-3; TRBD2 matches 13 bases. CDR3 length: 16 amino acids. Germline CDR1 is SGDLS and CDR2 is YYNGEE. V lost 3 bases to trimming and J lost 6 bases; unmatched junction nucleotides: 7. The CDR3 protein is CASSATTSGGRDTQYF. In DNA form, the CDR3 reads TGTGCCAGCAGCGCGACGACTAGCGGGGGGCGGGATACGCAGTATTTT.

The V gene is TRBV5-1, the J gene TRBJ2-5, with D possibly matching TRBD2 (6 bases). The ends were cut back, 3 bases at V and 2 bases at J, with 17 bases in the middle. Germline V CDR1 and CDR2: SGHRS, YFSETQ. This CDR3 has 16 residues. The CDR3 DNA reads TGCGCCAGCAGCTCGAGGACTATCGGGGGTCAAGAGACCCAGTACTTC. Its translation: CASSSRTIGGQETQYF.

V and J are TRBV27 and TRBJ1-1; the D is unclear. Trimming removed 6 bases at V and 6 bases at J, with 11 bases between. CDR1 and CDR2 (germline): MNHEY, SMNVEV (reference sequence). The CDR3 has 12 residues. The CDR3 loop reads CASRNLYSEAFF. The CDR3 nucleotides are TGTGCCAGCAGAAATCTTTACTCTGAAGCTTTCTTT.

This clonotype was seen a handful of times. DNA for the CDR3: TGCAGCGTGCACGGGACAATCTACAATGAGCAGTTCTTC. This translates into CSVHGTIYNEQFF. The V gene is TRBV29-1, the J gene TRBJ2-1, with D perhaps TRBD1 (6 bases). The CDR3 loop spans 13 amino acids. Trimming shortened V by 6 bases and J by 3 bases, and 12 bases separated the two germline ends. Germline V gene data show CDR1 as SQVTM and CDR2 as ANQGSEA.

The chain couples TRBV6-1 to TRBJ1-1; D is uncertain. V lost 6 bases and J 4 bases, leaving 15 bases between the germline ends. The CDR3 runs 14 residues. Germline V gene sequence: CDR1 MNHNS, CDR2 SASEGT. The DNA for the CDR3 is TGTGCCAGCAGATCATCGATTTCAGGCACTGAAGCTTTCTTT. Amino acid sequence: CASRSSISGTEAFF.

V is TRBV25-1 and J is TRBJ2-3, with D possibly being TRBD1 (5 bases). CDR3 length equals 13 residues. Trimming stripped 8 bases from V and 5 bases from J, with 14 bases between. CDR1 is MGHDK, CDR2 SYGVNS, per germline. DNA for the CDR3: TGTGCCAGCCATCCTACAAGGGGAGATACGCAGTATTTT. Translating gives CASHPTRGDTQYF. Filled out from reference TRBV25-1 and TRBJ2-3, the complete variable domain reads EADIYQTPRYLVIGTGKKITLECSQTMGHDKMYWYQQDPGMELHLIHYSYGVNSTEKGDLSSESTVSRIRTEHFPLTLESARPSHTSQYLCASHPTRGDTQYFGPGTRLTVL.

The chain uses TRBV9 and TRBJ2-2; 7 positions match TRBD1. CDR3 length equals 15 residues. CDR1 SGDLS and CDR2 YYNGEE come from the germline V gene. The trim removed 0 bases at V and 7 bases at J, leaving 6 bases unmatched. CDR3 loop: CASSVGNRGIGELFF. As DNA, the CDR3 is TGTGCCAGCAGCGTAGGTAACAGGGGTATCGGGGAGCTGTTTTTT.

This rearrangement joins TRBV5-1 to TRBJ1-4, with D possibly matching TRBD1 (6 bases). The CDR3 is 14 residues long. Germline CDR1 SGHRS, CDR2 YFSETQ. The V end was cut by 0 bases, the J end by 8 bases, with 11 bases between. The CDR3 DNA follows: TGCGCCAGCAGCTTGGTGGCAGGGGAGGAAAAACTGTTTTTT. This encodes CASSLVAGEEKLFF.

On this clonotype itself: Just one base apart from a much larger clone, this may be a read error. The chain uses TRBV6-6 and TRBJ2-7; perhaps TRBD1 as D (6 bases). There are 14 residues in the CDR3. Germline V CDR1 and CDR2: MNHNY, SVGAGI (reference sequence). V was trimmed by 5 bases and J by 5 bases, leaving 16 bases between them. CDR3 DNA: TGTGCCAGCAGTGACCGGCAGGGGATGGACGAGCAGTACTTC. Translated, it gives CASSDRQGMDEQYF.

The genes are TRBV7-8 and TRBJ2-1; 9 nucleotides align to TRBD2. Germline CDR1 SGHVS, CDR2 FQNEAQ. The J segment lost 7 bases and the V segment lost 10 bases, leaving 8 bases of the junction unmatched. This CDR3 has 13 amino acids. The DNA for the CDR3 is TGTGCCACCGGGCGGGGGGGATGGAATGAGCAGTTCTTC. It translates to CATGRGGWNEQFF.

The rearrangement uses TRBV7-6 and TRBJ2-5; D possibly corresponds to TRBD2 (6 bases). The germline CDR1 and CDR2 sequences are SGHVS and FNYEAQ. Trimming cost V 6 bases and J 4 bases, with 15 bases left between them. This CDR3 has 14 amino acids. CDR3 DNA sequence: TGTGCCAGCAGTCGACGGGTACTAGCAGAGACCCAGTACTTC. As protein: CASSRRVLAETQYF.

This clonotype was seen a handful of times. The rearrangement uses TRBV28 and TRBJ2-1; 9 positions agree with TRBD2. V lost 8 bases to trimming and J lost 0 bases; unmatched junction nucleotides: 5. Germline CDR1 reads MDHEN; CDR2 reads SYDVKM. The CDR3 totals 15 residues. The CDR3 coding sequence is TGTGCCAGCCGTTGGCGGGGGGGCTCCTACAATGAGCAGTTCTTC. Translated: CASRWRGGSYNEQFF.

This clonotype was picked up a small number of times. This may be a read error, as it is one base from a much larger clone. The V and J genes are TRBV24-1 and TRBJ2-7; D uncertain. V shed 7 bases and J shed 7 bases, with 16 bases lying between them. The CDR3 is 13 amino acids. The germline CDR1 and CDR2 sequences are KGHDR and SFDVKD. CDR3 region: CATSRTGRGEQYF. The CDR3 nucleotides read TGTGCCACCAGCCGGACGGGCCGCGGTGAGCAGTACTTC.

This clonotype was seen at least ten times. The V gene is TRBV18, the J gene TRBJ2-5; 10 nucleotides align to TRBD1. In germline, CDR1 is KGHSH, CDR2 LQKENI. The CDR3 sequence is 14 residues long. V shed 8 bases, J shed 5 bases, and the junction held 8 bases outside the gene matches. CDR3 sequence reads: CASSPTGGGETQYF. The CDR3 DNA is TGTGCCAGCAGTCCGACAGGGGGCGGGGAGACCCAGTACTTC.

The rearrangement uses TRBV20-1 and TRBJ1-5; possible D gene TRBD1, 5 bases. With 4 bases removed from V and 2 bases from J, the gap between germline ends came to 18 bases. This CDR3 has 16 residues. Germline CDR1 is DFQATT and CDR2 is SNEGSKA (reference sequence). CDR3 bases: TGCAGTGCTAACCCGGGGCAGGGAGGACGCAATCAGCCCCAGCATTTT. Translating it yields CSANPGQGGRNQPQHF.

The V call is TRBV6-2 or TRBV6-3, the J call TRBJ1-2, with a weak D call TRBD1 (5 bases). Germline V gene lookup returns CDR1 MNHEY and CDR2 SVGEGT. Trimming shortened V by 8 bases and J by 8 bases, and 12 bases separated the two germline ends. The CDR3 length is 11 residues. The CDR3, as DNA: TGTGCCAGCTGGGGGTCTTCAGGCTACACCTTC. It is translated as CASWGSSGYTF.

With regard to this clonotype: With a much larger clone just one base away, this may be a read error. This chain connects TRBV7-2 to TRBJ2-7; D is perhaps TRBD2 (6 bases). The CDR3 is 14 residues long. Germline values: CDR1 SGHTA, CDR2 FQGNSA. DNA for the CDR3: TGTGCCAGCAGCGTCCTACTAGCTGCCTACGAGCTGTACTTC. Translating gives CASSVLLAAYELYF.

The CDR3 is CASSQDWGRERPEAFF. For the CDR3, the DNA is TGTGCCAGCAGCCAAGATTGGGGGCGCGAACGCCCTGAAGCTTTCTTT. The chain has TRBV14 and TRBJ1-1, with D maybe TRBD1 (6 bases). This CDR3 spans 16 amino acids. The germline CDR1 and CDR2 sequences are SGHDN and FVKESK. The V gene lost 0 bases and the J gene lost 6 bases, with 17 bases spanning the gap.

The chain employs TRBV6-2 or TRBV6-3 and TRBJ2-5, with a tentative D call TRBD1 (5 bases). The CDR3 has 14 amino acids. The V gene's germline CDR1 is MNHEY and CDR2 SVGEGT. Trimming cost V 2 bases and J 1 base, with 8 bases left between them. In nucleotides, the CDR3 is TGTGCCAGCAGTTACGACAGTTCCCAAGAGACCCAGTACTTC. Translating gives CASSYDSSQETQYF.

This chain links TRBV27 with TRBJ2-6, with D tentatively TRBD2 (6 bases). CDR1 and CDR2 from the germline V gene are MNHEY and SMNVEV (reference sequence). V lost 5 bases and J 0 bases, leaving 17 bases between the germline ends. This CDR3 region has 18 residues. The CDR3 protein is CASSPWGGGFSGANVLTF. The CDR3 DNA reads TGTGCCAGCAGTCCTTGGGGAGGCGGGTTCTCTGGGGCCAACGTCCTGACTTTC.

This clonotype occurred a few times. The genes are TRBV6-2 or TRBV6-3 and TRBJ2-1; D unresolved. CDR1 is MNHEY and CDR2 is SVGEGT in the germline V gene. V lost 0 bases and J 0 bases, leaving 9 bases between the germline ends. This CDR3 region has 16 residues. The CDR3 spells CASSYSIASSYNEQFF. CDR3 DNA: TGTGCCAGCAGTTACTCGATCGCAAGCTCCTACAATGAGCAGTTCTTC.

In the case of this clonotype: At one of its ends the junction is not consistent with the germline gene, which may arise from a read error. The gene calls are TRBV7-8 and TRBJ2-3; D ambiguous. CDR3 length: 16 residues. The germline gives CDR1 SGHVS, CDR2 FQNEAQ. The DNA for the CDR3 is TGTGCCAGCAGCTTAGGGCACGGATTGAACACAGATACTCAGTATTTT. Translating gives CASSLGHGLNTDTQYF.